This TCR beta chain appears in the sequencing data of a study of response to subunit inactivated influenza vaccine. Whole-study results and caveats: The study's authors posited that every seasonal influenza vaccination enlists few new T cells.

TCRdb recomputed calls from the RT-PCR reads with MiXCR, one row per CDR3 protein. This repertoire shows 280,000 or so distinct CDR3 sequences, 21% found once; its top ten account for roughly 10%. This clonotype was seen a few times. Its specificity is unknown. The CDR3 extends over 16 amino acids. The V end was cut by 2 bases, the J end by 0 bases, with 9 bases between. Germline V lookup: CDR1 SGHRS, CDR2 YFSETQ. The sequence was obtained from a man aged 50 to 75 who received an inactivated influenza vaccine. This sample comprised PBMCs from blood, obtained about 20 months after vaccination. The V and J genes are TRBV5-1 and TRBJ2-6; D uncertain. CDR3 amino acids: CASSLILDSGANVLTF. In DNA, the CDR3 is TGCGCCAGCAGCTTAATACTTGACTCTGGGGCCAACGTCCTGACTTTC.